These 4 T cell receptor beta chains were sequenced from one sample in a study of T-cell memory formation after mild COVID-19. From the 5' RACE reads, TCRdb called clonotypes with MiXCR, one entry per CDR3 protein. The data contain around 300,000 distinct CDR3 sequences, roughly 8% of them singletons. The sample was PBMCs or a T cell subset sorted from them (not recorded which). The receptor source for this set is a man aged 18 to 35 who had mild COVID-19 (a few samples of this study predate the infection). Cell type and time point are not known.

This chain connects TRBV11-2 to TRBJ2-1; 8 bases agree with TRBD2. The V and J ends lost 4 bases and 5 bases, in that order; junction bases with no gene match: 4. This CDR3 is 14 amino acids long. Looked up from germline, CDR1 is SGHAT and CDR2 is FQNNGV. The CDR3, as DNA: TGTGCCAGCAGCTACGGGGGGGCCCACAATGAGCAGTTCTTC. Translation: CASSYGGAHNEQFF.

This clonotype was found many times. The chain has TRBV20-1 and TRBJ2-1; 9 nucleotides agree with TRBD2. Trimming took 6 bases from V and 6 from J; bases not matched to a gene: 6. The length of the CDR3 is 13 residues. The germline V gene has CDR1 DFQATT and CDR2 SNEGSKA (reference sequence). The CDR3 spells CSAAGTSLNEQFF. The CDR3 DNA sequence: TGCAGTGCAGCCGGGACTAGCCTCAATGAGCAGTTCTTC.

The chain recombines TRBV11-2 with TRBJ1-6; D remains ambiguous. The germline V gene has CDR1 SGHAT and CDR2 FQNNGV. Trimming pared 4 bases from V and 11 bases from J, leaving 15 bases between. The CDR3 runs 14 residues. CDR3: CASSSNSGRPPLHF. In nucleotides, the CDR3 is TGTGCCAGCAGCTCAAATAGTGGGAGGCCACCCCTCCACTTT.

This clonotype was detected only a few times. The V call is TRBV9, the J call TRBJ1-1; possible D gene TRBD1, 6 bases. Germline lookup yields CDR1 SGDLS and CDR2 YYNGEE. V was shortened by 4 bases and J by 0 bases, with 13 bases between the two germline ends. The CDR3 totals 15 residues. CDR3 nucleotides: TGTGCCAGCAGCCCCACAGGGTTTATGAACACTGAAGCTTTCTTT. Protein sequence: CASSPTGFMNTEAFF.